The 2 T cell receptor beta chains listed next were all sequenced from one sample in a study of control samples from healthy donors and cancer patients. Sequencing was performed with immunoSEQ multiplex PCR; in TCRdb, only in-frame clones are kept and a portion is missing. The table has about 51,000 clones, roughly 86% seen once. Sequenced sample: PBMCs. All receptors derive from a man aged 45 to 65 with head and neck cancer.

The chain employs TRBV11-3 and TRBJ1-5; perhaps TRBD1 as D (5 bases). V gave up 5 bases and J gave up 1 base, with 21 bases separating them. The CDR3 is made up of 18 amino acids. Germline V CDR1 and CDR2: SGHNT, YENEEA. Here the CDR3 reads CASSPIGDVFKSNQPQHF. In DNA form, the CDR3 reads TGTGCCAGCAGCCCCATTGGGGACGTATTTAAAAGCAATCAGCCCCAGCATTTT.

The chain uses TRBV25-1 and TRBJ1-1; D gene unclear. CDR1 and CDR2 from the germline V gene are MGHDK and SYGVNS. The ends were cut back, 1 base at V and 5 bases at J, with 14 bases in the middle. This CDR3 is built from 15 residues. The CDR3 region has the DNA TGTGCCAGCAGTGAATTAGGAGAGGGCTGGACTGAAGCTTTCTTT. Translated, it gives CASSELGEGWTEAFF. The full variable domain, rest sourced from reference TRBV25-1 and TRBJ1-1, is EADIYQTPRYLVIGTGKKITLECSQTMGHDKMYWYQQDPGMELHLIHYSYGVNSTEKGDLSSESTVSRIRTEHFPLTLESARPSHTSQYLCASSELGEGWTEAFFGQGTRLTVV.